The TCR beta chain under discussion was sequenced for a study of blood T cell repertoires in COVID-19. About the study: Italy, Spain and the United States were the sources of the convalescent and acute COVID-19 samples. T cells, B-cell-depleted T cells, or PBMCs provided the cDNA or gDNA that served as material.

Per the study methods: Estimated nucleated cell counts came from reference gene primer amplification. The repertoire was sequenced with immunoSEQ multiplex PCR; TCRdb's copy has only in-frame clones and lacks some. That table furnishes V, J and clone size, whereas the DNA furnished D and trimming. The sample has about 70,000 clones; approximately 86% are singletons. This clone occurred once. The CDR3 has 17 amino acids. CDR1 and CDR2 from the germline V gene are SGHRS and YFSETQ. With V trimmed by 0 bases and J by 0 bases, 7 bases remained unmatched. The chain is built from TRBV5-1 and TRBJ2-3; 7 nucleotides match TRBD2. The sample comprised peripheral blood. The receptor was derived from a human donor in a cohort sampled during active COVID-19. CDR3 loop: CASSLGALAASTDTQYF. Here the CDR3 DNA reads TGCGCCAGCAGCTTGGGGGCCCTAGCGGCTAGCACAGATACGCAGTATTTT.